The clone carrying this T cell receptor beta chain has ten or more counts. Its specificity is not known. The data originate from a study of T cells in Graves' hyperthyroidism and ophthalmopathy. Study-level results: Expanded thyroid clonotypes (above 0.001) were mostly also found in blood. Stable hyperthyroidism was told apart from ophthalmopathy by a model built on 13 V-J features. For ophthalmopathy, model prediction preceded onset by a median about 6.2 months.

This CDR3 is built from 13 residues. The germline V gene has CDR1 SNHLY and CDR2 FYNNEI. V was shortened by 6 bases and J by 5 bases, with 13 bases between the two germline ends. It was RNA transcripts that yielded the amplified TCR beta CDR3 regions. HTBI primers were the set used in a first-round RT-PCR of the TCR CDR3. Each CDR3 protein is one row after TCRdb ran MiXCR on the multiplex PCR reads. Here the sample spans about 540,000 distinct CDR3 sequences, around 42% being singletons. Those with hyperthyroidism were 18 to 65 years old, newly diagnosed, and ill for under 2 months. V usage is TRBV2 and J usage is TRBJ1-1, with D tentatively TRBD1 (6 bases). Sample: peripheral blood or thyroid tissue (not recorded which). The sequence was obtained from a woman aged 18-29 years with Graves' hyperthyroidism. The CDR3 loop is CASSLTGRTEAFF. CDR3 coding DNA: TGTGCCAGCAGCCTAACAGGGAGGACTGAAGCTTTCTTT. The variable domain in full, with the rest retrieved from reference TRBV2 and TRBJ1-1, is EPEVTQTPSHQVTQMGQEVILRCVPISNHLYFYWYRQILGQKVEFLVSFYNNEISEKSEIFDDQFSVERPDGSNFTLKIRSTKLEDSAMYFCASSLTGRTEAFFGQGTRLTVV.